This T cell receptor beta chain was observed in a study of OX40 agonist ivuxolimab in advanced cancers. Using immunoSEQ multiplex PCR, the repertoire was profiled, and TCRdb retains in-frame clones only, with some absent. This table holds around 67,000 clones, just over 90% found once. Notes on this clone: Its antigen is not known.

This CDR3 contains 15 residues. CDR1 and CDR2 from the germline V gene are LNHDA and SQIVND (reference sequence). V lost 1 base, J lost 3 bases, and 6 bases stayed unmatched. Whole-study findings and limits: CD8+ T cells showed, on average, more clonal expansion than CD4+ cells.

The clonotype comes from an adult with an advanced solid tumor such as melanoma, head and neck, liver or kidney cancer. The V call is TRBV19, the J call TRBJ2-7, with 7 nucleotides matching TRBD2. The sequencing used CD4+ or CD8+ T cells sorted from blood, collected in a trial of the OX40 agonist ivuxolimab. The CDR3 region has the DNA TGTGCCAGTAGTATAGTGACGGGGGGAAACTACGAGCAGTACTTC. Its protein product is CASSIVTGGNYEQYF.